This record looks at one TCR beta chain sequence and its context. The antigen remains unidentified. A read error may be the cause here, since a much bigger clone is one base away. This sample is drawn from a study of tumor-infiltrating lymphocytes in primary liver carcinoma. Findings and caveats of the study: Bulk samples went unsorted, so CD4+ and CD8+ repertoires were not compared. Against blood, tumors held a significantly higher top-250-clone fraction (p = 0.039).

The researchers produced TCR beta cDNA from around 500 ng total RNA with a constant-region primer. The TCR beta library was amplified through three nested multiplex PCR rounds in a modified ARM-PCR procedure. The opening two PCR rounds, around 9 cycles each, paired TRBV1-TRBV30 forward primers with a C-beta reverse primer. One entry per CDR3 protein, called by TCRdb with MiXCR from the multiplex PCR reads. The sample holds about 320,000 distinct CDR3 sequences, 58% seen once. The V gene lost 6 bases and the J gene lost 3 bases, with 12 bases spanning the gap. In germline, CDR1 is MNHNS, CDR2 SASEGT. The CDR3 sequence is 13 residues long. Germline DNA was extracted too, while blood RNA derived from unsorted whole blood. Every patient had chronic HBV infection and was treatment-naive.

The chain carries TRBV6-1 and TRBJ2-7, with D possibly being TRBD1 (6 bases). The sequenced sample was peripheral blood. The sequence derives from a woman in her 30s with primary liver carcinoma and hepatitis B virus infection. CDR3 DNA sequence: TGTGCCAGCAGGGACAGAAGTTACTACGAGCAGTACTTC. Amino acid sequence: CASRDRSYYEQYF.